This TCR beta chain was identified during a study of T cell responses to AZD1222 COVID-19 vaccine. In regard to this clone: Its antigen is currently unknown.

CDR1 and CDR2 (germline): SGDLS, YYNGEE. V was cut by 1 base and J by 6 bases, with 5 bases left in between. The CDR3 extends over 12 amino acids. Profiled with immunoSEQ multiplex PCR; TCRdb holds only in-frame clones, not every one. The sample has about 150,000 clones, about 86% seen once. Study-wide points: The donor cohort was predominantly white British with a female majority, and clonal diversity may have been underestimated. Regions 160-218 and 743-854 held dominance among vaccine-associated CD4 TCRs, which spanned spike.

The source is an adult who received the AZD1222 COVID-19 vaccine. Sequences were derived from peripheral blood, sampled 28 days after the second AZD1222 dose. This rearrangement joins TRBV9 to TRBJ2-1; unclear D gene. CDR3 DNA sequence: TGTGCCAGCAGCGTATACGGCAATGAGCAGTTCTTC. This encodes CASSVYGNEQFF.